What follows is one T cell receptor (beta chain) and its context. Seattle patients were enrolled while actively infected and followed longitudinally. Trimming removed 3 bases at V and 0 bases at J, with 9 bases between. The germline CDR1 and CDR2 sequences are SGHAT and FQNNGV. The CDR3 totals 15 residues. This sample was taken from a study of blood T cell repertoires in COVID-19. The overall study: Researchers got acute and convalescent COVID-19 samples from the United States, Italy and Spain. Nucleic acid was either cDNA or gDNA, and it came from T cells, B-cell-depleted T cells, or PBMCs.

Original processing notes: The authors estimated nucleated cell counts from reference gene primer amplification. Repertoires were generated with immunoSEQ multiplex PCR, while TCRdb's copy carries only in-frame clones and drops some. The V and J calls and clone size come from that table; D and trimming were worked out from the DNA. This table has under 300,000 clones, 85% to 90% appearing once. V is TRBV11-2 and J is TRBJ1-3, with a weak D call TRBD1 (5 bases). Input material: peripheral blood. This receptor was taken from a woman in her sixties or seventies with COVID-19, enrolled during active disease. The CDR3 region has the DNA TGTGCCAGCAGCTTCACAGGCCGCTCTGGAAACACCATATATTTT. It codes for CASSFTGRSGNTIYF.